Each of the 9 T cell receptor beta chains below was sequenced from the same sample in a study of T cells in Graves' hyperthyroidism and ophthalmopathy. RNA transcripts provided the source from which TCR beta CDR3 regions were amplified. With the HTBI primer set, the TCR CDR3 went through a first round of RT-PCR. From the multiplex PCR reads, TCRdb called clonotypes with MiXCR, one entry per CDR3 protein. The table shows roughly 200,000 distinct CDR3 sequences, with about 17% occurring only once. Material: blood. These receptors were taken from a man between 35 and 55 years old with Graves' hyperthyroidism.

This clonotype was counted at least ten times. The genes are TRBV7-2 and TRBJ2-7; 10 bases are shared with TRBD2. Germline assignment: CDR1 SGHTA and CDR2 FQGNSA. The CDR3 is made up of 12 amino acids. With V trimmed by 3 bases and J by 7 bases, 0 bases remained unmatched. The CDR3 nucleotides are TGTGCCAGCAGCTTTAGCGGGGGGGAGCAGTACTTC. This codes for CASSFSGGEQYF. The full variable domain, rest sourced from reference TRBV7-2 and TRBJ2-7, is GAGVSQSPSNKVTEKGKDVELRCDPISGHTALYWYRQSLGQGLEFLIYFQGNSAPDKSGLPSDRFSAERTGGSVSTLTIQRTQQEDSAVYLCASSFSGGEQYFGPGTRLTVT.

This clonotype came up many times. The chain is built from TRBV7-9 and TRBJ2-5, with TRBD1 as a possible D gene (5 bases). The CDR3 contains 15 residues. V was clipped by 3 bases and J by 5 bases, with 16 bases between them. Germline lookup yields CDR1 SEHNR and CDR2 FQNEAQ (reference sequence). Here the CDR3 reads CASSFRQGPGETQYF. The CDR3 DNA sequence: TGTGCCAGCAGCTTCCGGCAGGGTCCTGGGGAGACCCAGTACTTC.

This clonotype was counted at least ten times. This chain links TRBV18 with TRBJ1-1, with D unresolved. CDR1 is KGHSH and CDR2 is LQKENI in the germline V gene. V lost 3 bases to trimming and J lost 0 bases, with 11 bases between them. This CDR3 has 15 residues. The CDR3 is CASSPSGIMNTEAFF. Written as DNA, the CDR3 is TGTGCCAGCTCACCTTCGGGCATTATGAACACTGAAGCTTTCTTT.

This clonotype has a handful of counts. The chain recombines TRBV7-9 with TRBJ1-2, with D maybe TRBD1 (5 bases). This CDR3 is built from 13 residues. Germline V lookup: CDR1 SEHNR, CDR2 FQNEAQ (reference sequence). V lost 5 bases, J lost 7 bases, and 14 bases lay in between. The DNA of the CDR3 is TGTGCCAGCAGCGTAGGACTTACAGGTGGCTACACCTTC. It encodes CASSVGLTGGYTF.

Ten or more counts support this clonotype. The CDR3 region has the DNA TGTGCCATCAGTGAAGGGAGGTCCTACAATGAGCAGTTCTTC. Its protein is CAISEGRSYNEQFF. V usage is TRBV10-3 and J usage is TRBJ2-1; TRBD2 might be the D (6 bases). Germline V CDR1 and CDR2: ENHRY, SYGVKD. CDR3 size: 14 residues. The V end was cut by 3 bases, the J end by 1 base, with 7 bases between.

Regarding this clonotype: A much more abundant neighbour one base away suggests this may be a read error. The chain combines TRBV28 with TRBJ2-3; 10 bases fit TRBD2. Per germline, CDR1 MDHEN and CDR2 SYDVKM. This CDR3 has 14 residues. J was trimmed by 5 bases and V by 6 bases; bases with no gene match: 5. The CDR3 loop is CASRPAGGQDTQYF. The CDR3 DNA reads as TGTGCCAGCAGGCCAGCGGGGGGGCAAGATACGCAGTATTTT.

At least ten counts were recorded for this clonotype. CDR3 DNA: TGTGCCAGCAGCCGAATAAGGGACAATCAGCCCCAGCATTTT. Amino acid sequence: CASSRIRDNQPQHF. The chain links TRBV2 to TRBJ1-5; D uncertain. CDR3 length: 14 amino acids. CDR1 and CDR2 (germline): SNHLY, FYNNEI. Trimming pared 6 bases from V and 3 bases from J, leaving 12 bases between.

V is TRBV4-1 and J is TRBJ1-5, with 7 bases identical to TRBD1. Losses at the gene ends were 0 bases for V and 7 bases for J; bases not matched to a gene: 6. The germline gives CDR1 MGHRA, CDR2 YSYEKL. The CDR3 spans 15 residues. In DNA form, the CDR3 reads TGCGCCAGCAGCCAAGATAGACAGGGAGCGCAGCCCCAGCATTTT. It is translated as CASSQDRQGAQPQHF.

This clonotype appeared many times. This chain connects TRBV19 to TRBJ1-5; D not certain. The germline gives CDR1 LNHDA, CDR2 SQIVND (reference sequence). This CDR3 contains 14 residues. V was shortened by 3 bases and J by 10 bases, with 16 bases between the two germline ends. For the CDR3, the DNA is TGTGCCAGTAGTATTAACTCTTTTCGGGGACCCCAGCATTTT. It yields the protein CASSINSFRGPQHF.